Below, 4 T cell receptor beta chains from the same sample are listed, as sequenced in a study of naive and memory T cell subsets. Both TRBC1 and TRBC2 were covered by a beta constant-region primer of two equimolar oligonucleotides. Four rounds of PCR amplified the ligated cDNA using nested alpha and beta constant-region primers plus SP2. TCRdb redid the calling of the UMI-ligation and nested PCR reads with MiXCR, one entry per CDR3 protein. This table holds roughly 80,000 distinct CDR3 sequences, over 8.5% found once. The specimen was naive CD8+ T cells from blood. These receptors were taken from a human donor in good health.

This clonotype was counted ten times or more. The J gene is TRBJ1-2, the V gene TRBV7-9; a possible D gene is TRBD1 (6 bases). The CDR3 spans 18 residues. From germline, CDR1 is SEHNR and CDR2 FQNEAQ (reference sequence). Trimming shortened V by 5 bases and J by 3 bases, and 25 bases separated the two germline ends. The CDR3 region is CASSPYVLRGKKDYGYTF. The CDR3 DNA sequence: TGTGCCAGCAGCCCGTACGTCCTCAGGGGTAAAAAGGACTATGGCTACACCTTC.

This clonotype was counted only a few times. The V call is TRBV7-9, the J call TRBJ2-7; no reliable D call. The CDR3 consists of 14 residues. The germline gives CDR1 SEHNR, CDR2 FQNEAQ (reference sequence). V lost 1 base to trimming and J lost 0 bases, with 7 bases between them. In DNA, the CDR3 is TGTGCCAGCAGCTTAGGGGCAGCCTCCTACGAGCAGTACTTC. It encodes CASSLGAASYEQYF.

The chain employs TRBV3-1 and TRBJ2-7; 7 positions match TRBD2. Germline V gene lookup returns CDR1 LGHDT and CDR2 YNNKEL (reference sequence). V was clipped by 8 bases and J by 2 bases; unmatched bases: 15. This CDR3 is 16 amino acids long. CDR3 in DNA: TGTGCCAGCGGGCCCTTGGCGTCGGGAGGACCCTACGAGCAGTACTTC. It encodes CASGPLASGGPYEQYF.

In DNA, the CDR3 is TGTGCCAGCAGTTACAAGCCAGGCACAGATACGCAGTATTTT. It specifies CASSYKPGTDTQYF. The chain is built from TRBV6-6 and TRBJ2-3; D uncertain. The CDR3 has 14 residues. Trimming removed 2 bases at V and 1 base at J, with 7 bases between. Germline CDR1 reads MNHNY; CDR2 reads SVGAGI (reference sequence).